This T cell receptor (beta chain) was obtained from a study of T cell responses to AZD1222 COVID-19 vaccine. Turning to this clone: The antigen is not known.

Findings of the study overall: Reportedly, close to half of spike-specific TCRs are directed against unmutated variant regions. Recipients of two AZD1222 doses showed rising Spike-specific TCR breadth and depth. The repertoires were collected only after the peak T cell response. Seropositive at baseline were only a handful of AZD1222 recipients.

Germline CDR1 LGHNA, CDR2 YSLEER. The CDR3 has 16 amino acids. The V end lost 0 bases, the J end lost 0 bases, and 9 bases lay between the germline ends. Libraries were prepared by immunoSEQ multiplex PCR; TCRdb keeps only in-frame clonotypes and omits some of them. The sample carries 130,000 or so clones, 90% recorded once. The TCR was taken from an adult in good health. The specimen comprised peripheral blood, sampled on day 0 of AZD1222 vaccination. The chain uses TRBV4-3 and TRBJ2-1, with a weak D call TRBD2 (6 bases). Written as DNA, the CDR3 is TGCGCCAGCAGCCAAGATGGGGGGAGCTCCTACAATGAGCAGTTCTTC. This sequence encodes CASSQDGGSSYNEQFF.